A single sample gave rise to the 19 T cell receptor beta chains below, sequenced in a study of T-cell reconstitution after alpha-beta-depleted transplantation in children. Unique molecular identifiers were incorporated into the prepared TCRbeta library. TCRdb recomputed calls from the PCR reads with MiXCR, one row per CDR3 protein. In the table there are about 540,000 distinct CDR3 sequences, around 19% of which are singletons. The sample was PBMCs from the stem cell graft donor, taken from the stem cell graft. Source of these receptors: a human donor who donated a stem cell graft to a child with acute lymphoblastic leukemia.

This clonotype was found a few times. The chain is built from TRBV5-1 and TRBJ2-5; D not resolved. Germline CDR1 reads SGHRS; CDR2 reads YFSETQ. This CDR3 has 13 amino acids. Trimming pared 3 bases from V and 2 bases from J, leaving 8 bases between. The CDR3 region is CASSSYTQETQYF. DNA for the CDR3: TGCGCCAGCAGCTCCTACACGCAAGAGACCCAGTACTTC.

Only a few counts were recorded for this clonotype. The rearrangement links TRBV29-1 to TRBJ2-1; D is possibly TRBD2 (6 bases). Trimming took off 2 bases at V and 9 bases at J, with 8 bases between the two ends. The CDR3 consists of 11 residues. Germline V gene sequence: CDR1 SQVTM, CDR2 ANQGSEA. The CDR3 protein is CSVERGGEQFF. CDR3 DNA sequence: TGCAGCGTTGAAAGGGGAGGTGAGCAGTTCTTC.

The V and J genes are TRBV20-1 and TRBJ2-3; no definite D call. CDR3 length equals 13 residues. The V gene lost 1 base and the J gene lost 6 bases, with 11 bases spanning the gap. CDR1 is DFQATT and CDR2 is SNEGSKA in the germline V gene (reference sequence). The CDR3 DNA follows: TGCAGTGCTAGAGTCTCGTCGCATGATACGCAGTATTTT. Translation: CSARVSSHDTQYF.

The J gene is TRBJ2-1, the V gene TRBV6-5; tentatively, D is TRBD2 (5 bases). The V and J ends lost 2 bases and 4 bases respectively, with 12 bases between them. The germline gives CDR1 MNHEY, CDR2 SVGAGI. The CDR3 is 15 amino acids. DNA of the CDR3: TGTGCCAGCAGTTACAGGGAGCTCCCATACAATGAGCAGTTCTTC. It codes for CASSYRELPYNEQFF.

This rearrangement joins TRBV12-3 or TRBV12-4 to TRBJ1-2; D not certain. With 6 bases removed from V and 1 base from J, the gap between germline ends came to 15 bases. The CDR3 is made up of 15 amino acids. CDR3 region: CASSSWTVLNYGYTF. DNA of the CDR3: TGTGCCAGCAGCTCCTGGACCGTTCTTAACTATGGCTACACCTTC.

This clonotype has a handful of counts. V is TRBV5-6 and J is TRBJ2-7, with 10 bases lining up with TRBD2. The CDR3 loop spans 14 amino acids. CDR1 and CDR2 from the germline V gene are SGHDT and YYEEEE. The V gene end was trimmed by 1 base and the J gene end by 3 bases; junction bases not matched to a gene: 1. The CDR3 is CASSLTSGNYEQYF. For the CDR3, the DNA is TGTGCCAGCAGCTTGACTAGCGGGAACTACGAGCAGTACTTC.

This clonotype was seen a few times. The chain joins TRBV6-5 to TRBJ2-3, with a weak D call TRBD2 (5 bases). This CDR3 has 17 amino acids. The germline V and J ends were trimmed by 2 bases and 1 base, with 16 bases remaining between them. Germline values: CDR1 MNHEY, CDR2 SVGAGI. The CDR3 loop reads CASSYPGKDFGTDTQYF. The CDR3 nucleotides read TGTGCCAGCAGTTACCCCGGCAAGGACTTTGGCACAGATACGCAGTATTTT.

This rearrangement joins TRBV5-1 to TRBJ1-2; tentative D call: TRBD1 (6 bases). This CDR3 is 15 amino acids long. CDR1 and CDR2 (germline): SGHRS, YFSETQ. Between the trimmed V and J ends, which lost 0 bases and 4 bases, there was a span of 13 bases. The CDR3 region is CASSLEGVWGYGYTF. Here the CDR3 DNA reads TGCGCCAGCAGCTTGGAGGGGGTCTGGGGCTATGGCTACACCTTC.

This clonotype appeared a few times. The gene calls are TRBV12-3 or TRBV12-4 and TRBJ1-3; D remains ambiguous. Trimming stripped 5 bases from V and 4 bases from J, with 27 bases between. The CDR3 covers 19 residues. Written as DNA, the CDR3 is TGTGCCAGCAGTAAGAGAGGAACGGGCGGAGTCGGTCGGGGAAACACCATATATTTT. Translated: CASSKRGTGGVGRGNTIYF.

There are a few counts of this clonotype. The V gene is TRBV4-1, the J gene TRBJ2-1, with a tentative D call TRBD2 (6 bases). This CDR3 has 15 residues. With 0 bases removed from V and 5 bases from J, the gap between germline ends came to 11 bases. CDR1 is MGHRA, CDR2 YSYEKL, per germline. CDR3 DNA sequence: TGCGCCAGCAGCCAAGAAGGGTCGGGGGACAATGAGCAGTTCTTC. Protein product: CASSQEGSGDNEQFF.

There are a few counts of this clonotype. The gene calls are TRBV10-3 and TRBJ1-4; D call uncertain. Germline lookup yields CDR1 ENHRY and CDR2 SYGVKD. The CDR3 contains 13 residues. V was clipped by 4 bases and J by 3 bases, with 6 bases between them. The CDR3 loop reads CAISVHSNEKLFF. The CDR3 region has the DNA TGTGCCATCAGTGTTCACTCTAATGAAAAACTGTTTTTT.

J is TRBJ1-2 and V is TRBV5-1; D call uncertain. Trimming pared 1 base from V and 7 bases from J, leaving 17 bases between. The CDR3 is 15 residues long. Germline V gene lookup returns CDR1 SGHRS and CDR2 YFSETQ. CDR3 protein: CASSLFAGSGIGYTF. CDR3 DNA: TGCGCCAGCAGCTTGTTCGCTGGGTCAGGAATTGGCTACACCTTC.

The chain carries TRBV10-3 and TRBJ2-7; D ambiguous. V dropped 4 bases and J dropped 4 bases, with 17 bases sitting between them. The CDR3 loop spans 15 amino acids. The germline gives CDR1 ENHRY, CDR2 SYGVKD. The CDR3 DNA reads TGTGCCATCAGTGGGGAAGGGCGCCCCATTTACGAGCAGTACTTC. This gives the protein CAISGEGRPIYEQYF.

V gene TRBV7-2 combines with J gene TRBJ2-2, with D maybe TRBD1 (6 bases). Germline V gives CDR1 SGHTA, CDR2 FQGNSA. Trimming removed 5 bases at V and 7 bases at J, with 11 bases between. CDR3 length: 13 residues. CDR3 coding DNA: TGTGCCAGCAGCGGGGGCCAGATCGGGGAGCTGTTTTTT. Residues: CASSGGQIGELFF.

The rearrangement joins TRBV27 to TRBJ2-5, with TRBD1 matching 9 bases. The CDR3 extends over 13 amino acids. Germline assignment: CDR1 MNHEY and CDR2 SMNVEV (reference sequence). J lost 5 bases, V lost 6 bases, and 4 bases had no gene match. The CDR3 is CASSTGGMETQYF. The CDR3 coding sequence is TGTGCCAGCAGCACAGGGGGCATGGAGACCCAGTACTTC.

This chain uses TRBV20-1 with TRBJ2-1, with D perhaps TRBD1 (6 bases). The length of the CDR3 is 17 residues. From germline, CDR1 is DFQATT and CDR2 SNEGSKA (reference sequence). V was clipped by 0 bases and J by 6 bases, with 21 bases between them. DNA for the CDR3: TGCAGTGCTAGAGATTCGGCCGGCAGGGGAGCTGTCAATGAGCAGTTCTTC. Its protein is CSARDSAGRGAVNEQFF.

This clonotype has only a few counts. The chain employs TRBV6-5 and TRBJ1-2; D not resolved. Trimming took off 0 bases at V and 4 bases at J, with 12 bases between the two ends. The CDR3 runs 15 residues. Germline CDR1 MNHEY, CDR2 SVGAGI. CDR3 protein: CASSYSGGMGYGYTF. CDR3 nucleotide sequence: TGTGCCAGCAGTTACTCGGGCGGCATGGGCTATGGCTACACCTTC.

This clonotype was observed a few times. The chain joins TRBV20-1 to TRBJ2-7; tentative D call: TRBD1 (5 bases). V was shortened by 0 bases and J by 0 bases, with 9 bases between the two germline ends. Per the germline V gene, CDR1 is DFQATT and CDR2 is SNEGSKA (reference sequence). This CDR3 region has 14 residues. The DNA of the CDR3 is TGCAGTGCTAGAGATCCGACAGACTCCTACGAGCAGTACTTC. As protein: CSARDPTDSYEQYF.

This clonotype turned up a few times. The gene calls are TRBV5-1 and TRBJ2-3; 10 positions agree with TRBD2. Germline CDR1 reads SGHRS; CDR2 reads YFSETQ. With V trimmed by 5 bases and J by 0 bases, 3 bases remained unmatched. The CDR3 spans 15 residues. CDR3 residues: CASRGGLASTDTQYF. The CDR3 region has the DNA TGCGCCAGCAGGGGGGGACTAGCGAGCACAGATACGCAGTATTTT.